This paragraph reports one T cell receptor beta chain. This entry is derived from a study of cytomegalovirus exposure and HLA in healthy donors. With 60 Vbeta and 13 Jbeta primers, the PCR was carried out. Clones were sequenced by immunoSEQ multiplex PCR, and TCRdb holds only the in-frame ones, with some missing. The sample consists of roughly 110,000 clones, roughly 82% of them appearing once. This CDR3 is 13 amino acids long. Looked up from germline, CDR1 is LNHDA and CDR2 is SQIVND (reference sequence). J was trimmed by 6 bases and V by 5 bases; bases with no gene match: 4. What was sequenced was PBMCs. This sequence was found in a man aged 45-65 years in good health and CMV-seronegative. This chain joins TRBV19 and TRBJ1-2; the match to TRBD1 covers 9 bases. CDR3 bases: TGTGCCAGTAGTGTGAACAGGGGGCATGGCTACACCTTC. It encodes CASSVNRGHGYTF.